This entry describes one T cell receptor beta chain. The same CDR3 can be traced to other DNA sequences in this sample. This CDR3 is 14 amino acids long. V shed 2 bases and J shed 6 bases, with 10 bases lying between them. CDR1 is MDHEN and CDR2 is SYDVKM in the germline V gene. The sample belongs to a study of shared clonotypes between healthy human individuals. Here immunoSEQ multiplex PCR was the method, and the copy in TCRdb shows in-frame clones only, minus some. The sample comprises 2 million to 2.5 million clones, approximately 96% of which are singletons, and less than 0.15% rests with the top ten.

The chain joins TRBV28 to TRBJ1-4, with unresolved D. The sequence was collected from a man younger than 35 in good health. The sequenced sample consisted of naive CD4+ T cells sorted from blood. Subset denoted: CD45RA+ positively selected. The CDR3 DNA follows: TGTGCCAGCAGTTTAGAGGGAGCGGATGAAAAACTGTTTTTT. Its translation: CASSLEGADEKLFF.